These 4 T cell receptor beta chains were all obtained from the same sample, sequenced in a study of T cells in Graves' hyperthyroidism and ophthalmopathy (dated by TCRdb to between 2019 and 2020). The library was produced with multiplex PCR. Reads for this sample came from an Illumina HiSeq 2000. The TCR beta CDR3 regions were amplified from the RNA transcripts. The first round of RT-PCR for the TCR CDR3 was performed with the HTBI primer set and the Qiagen OneStep RT-PCR kit. The raw public data were reprocessed by TCRdb itself: fastp quality trimming at Q25, MiXCR clonotype calling, in-frame beta chains only. Duplicate CDR3 protein sequences are folded into a single record with the most common DNA and genes. This sample comprises 400,000 to 550,000 distinct CDR3 sequences, approximately 15% of them detected only once. The biggest ten clones account for around 17% of the sample. Sequences were obtained from blood. These receptors were obtained from a woman aged 18-29 years with Graves' hyperthyroidism.

This clonotype was recorded at least ten times. This sequence joins TRBV5-1 and TRBJ2-2; 10 bases agree with TRBD2. After removal of 4 bases from V and 2 bases from J, the junction contained 2 bases not matched to a gene. This CDR3 comprises 15 residues. Germline CDR1 and CDR2: SGHRS and YFSETQ. The CDR3 spells CASSRTSGNTGELFF. The CDR3, as DNA: TGCGCCAGCAGCAGGACTAGCGGTAACACCGGGGAGCTGTTTTTT.

The chain combines TRBV14 with TRBJ2-2, with D unresolved. The CDR3 is made up of 12 amino acids. Germline V gene lookup returns CDR1 SGHDN and CDR2 FVKESK. V lost 2 bases and J lost 8, with 6 bases in between. CDR3: CASSQCLGELFF. CDR3 bases: TGTGCCAGCAGCCAATGTCTTGGGGAGCTGTTTTTT. The entire variable domain, with the rest obtained from reference TRBV14 and TRBJ2-2, is as follows: EAGVTQFPSHSVIEKGQTVTLRCDPISGHDNLYWYRRVMGKEIKFLLHFVKESKQDESGMPNNRFLAERTGGTYSTLKVQPAELEDSGVYFCASSQCLGELFFGEGSRLTVL.

The rearrangement joins TRBV20-1 to TRBJ2-3, with D perhaps matching TRBD2 (6 bases). CDR1 and CDR2 (germline): DFQATT, SNEGSKA (reference sequence). V lost 2 bases to trimming and J lost 1 base, with 13 bases between them. The CDR3 has 15 residues. DNA of the CDR3: TGCAGTGCTAGATCCGGGAGAATGGGCACAGATACGCAGTATTTT. Translation gives CSARSGRMGTDTQYF.

Many counts were recorded for this clonotype. The chain couples TRBV11-3 to TRBJ1-5; tentative D call: TRBD1 (6 bases). Germline CDR1 SGHNT, CDR2 YENEEA. Deletions cut 5 bases from V and 4 bases from J, with 18 bases between. This CDR3 is 16 amino acids long. In DNA, the CDR3 is TGTGCCAGCAGCAAGGGGGGGGGGCAGGCGAATCAGCCCCAGCATTTT. Translating gives CASSKGGGQANQPQHF.